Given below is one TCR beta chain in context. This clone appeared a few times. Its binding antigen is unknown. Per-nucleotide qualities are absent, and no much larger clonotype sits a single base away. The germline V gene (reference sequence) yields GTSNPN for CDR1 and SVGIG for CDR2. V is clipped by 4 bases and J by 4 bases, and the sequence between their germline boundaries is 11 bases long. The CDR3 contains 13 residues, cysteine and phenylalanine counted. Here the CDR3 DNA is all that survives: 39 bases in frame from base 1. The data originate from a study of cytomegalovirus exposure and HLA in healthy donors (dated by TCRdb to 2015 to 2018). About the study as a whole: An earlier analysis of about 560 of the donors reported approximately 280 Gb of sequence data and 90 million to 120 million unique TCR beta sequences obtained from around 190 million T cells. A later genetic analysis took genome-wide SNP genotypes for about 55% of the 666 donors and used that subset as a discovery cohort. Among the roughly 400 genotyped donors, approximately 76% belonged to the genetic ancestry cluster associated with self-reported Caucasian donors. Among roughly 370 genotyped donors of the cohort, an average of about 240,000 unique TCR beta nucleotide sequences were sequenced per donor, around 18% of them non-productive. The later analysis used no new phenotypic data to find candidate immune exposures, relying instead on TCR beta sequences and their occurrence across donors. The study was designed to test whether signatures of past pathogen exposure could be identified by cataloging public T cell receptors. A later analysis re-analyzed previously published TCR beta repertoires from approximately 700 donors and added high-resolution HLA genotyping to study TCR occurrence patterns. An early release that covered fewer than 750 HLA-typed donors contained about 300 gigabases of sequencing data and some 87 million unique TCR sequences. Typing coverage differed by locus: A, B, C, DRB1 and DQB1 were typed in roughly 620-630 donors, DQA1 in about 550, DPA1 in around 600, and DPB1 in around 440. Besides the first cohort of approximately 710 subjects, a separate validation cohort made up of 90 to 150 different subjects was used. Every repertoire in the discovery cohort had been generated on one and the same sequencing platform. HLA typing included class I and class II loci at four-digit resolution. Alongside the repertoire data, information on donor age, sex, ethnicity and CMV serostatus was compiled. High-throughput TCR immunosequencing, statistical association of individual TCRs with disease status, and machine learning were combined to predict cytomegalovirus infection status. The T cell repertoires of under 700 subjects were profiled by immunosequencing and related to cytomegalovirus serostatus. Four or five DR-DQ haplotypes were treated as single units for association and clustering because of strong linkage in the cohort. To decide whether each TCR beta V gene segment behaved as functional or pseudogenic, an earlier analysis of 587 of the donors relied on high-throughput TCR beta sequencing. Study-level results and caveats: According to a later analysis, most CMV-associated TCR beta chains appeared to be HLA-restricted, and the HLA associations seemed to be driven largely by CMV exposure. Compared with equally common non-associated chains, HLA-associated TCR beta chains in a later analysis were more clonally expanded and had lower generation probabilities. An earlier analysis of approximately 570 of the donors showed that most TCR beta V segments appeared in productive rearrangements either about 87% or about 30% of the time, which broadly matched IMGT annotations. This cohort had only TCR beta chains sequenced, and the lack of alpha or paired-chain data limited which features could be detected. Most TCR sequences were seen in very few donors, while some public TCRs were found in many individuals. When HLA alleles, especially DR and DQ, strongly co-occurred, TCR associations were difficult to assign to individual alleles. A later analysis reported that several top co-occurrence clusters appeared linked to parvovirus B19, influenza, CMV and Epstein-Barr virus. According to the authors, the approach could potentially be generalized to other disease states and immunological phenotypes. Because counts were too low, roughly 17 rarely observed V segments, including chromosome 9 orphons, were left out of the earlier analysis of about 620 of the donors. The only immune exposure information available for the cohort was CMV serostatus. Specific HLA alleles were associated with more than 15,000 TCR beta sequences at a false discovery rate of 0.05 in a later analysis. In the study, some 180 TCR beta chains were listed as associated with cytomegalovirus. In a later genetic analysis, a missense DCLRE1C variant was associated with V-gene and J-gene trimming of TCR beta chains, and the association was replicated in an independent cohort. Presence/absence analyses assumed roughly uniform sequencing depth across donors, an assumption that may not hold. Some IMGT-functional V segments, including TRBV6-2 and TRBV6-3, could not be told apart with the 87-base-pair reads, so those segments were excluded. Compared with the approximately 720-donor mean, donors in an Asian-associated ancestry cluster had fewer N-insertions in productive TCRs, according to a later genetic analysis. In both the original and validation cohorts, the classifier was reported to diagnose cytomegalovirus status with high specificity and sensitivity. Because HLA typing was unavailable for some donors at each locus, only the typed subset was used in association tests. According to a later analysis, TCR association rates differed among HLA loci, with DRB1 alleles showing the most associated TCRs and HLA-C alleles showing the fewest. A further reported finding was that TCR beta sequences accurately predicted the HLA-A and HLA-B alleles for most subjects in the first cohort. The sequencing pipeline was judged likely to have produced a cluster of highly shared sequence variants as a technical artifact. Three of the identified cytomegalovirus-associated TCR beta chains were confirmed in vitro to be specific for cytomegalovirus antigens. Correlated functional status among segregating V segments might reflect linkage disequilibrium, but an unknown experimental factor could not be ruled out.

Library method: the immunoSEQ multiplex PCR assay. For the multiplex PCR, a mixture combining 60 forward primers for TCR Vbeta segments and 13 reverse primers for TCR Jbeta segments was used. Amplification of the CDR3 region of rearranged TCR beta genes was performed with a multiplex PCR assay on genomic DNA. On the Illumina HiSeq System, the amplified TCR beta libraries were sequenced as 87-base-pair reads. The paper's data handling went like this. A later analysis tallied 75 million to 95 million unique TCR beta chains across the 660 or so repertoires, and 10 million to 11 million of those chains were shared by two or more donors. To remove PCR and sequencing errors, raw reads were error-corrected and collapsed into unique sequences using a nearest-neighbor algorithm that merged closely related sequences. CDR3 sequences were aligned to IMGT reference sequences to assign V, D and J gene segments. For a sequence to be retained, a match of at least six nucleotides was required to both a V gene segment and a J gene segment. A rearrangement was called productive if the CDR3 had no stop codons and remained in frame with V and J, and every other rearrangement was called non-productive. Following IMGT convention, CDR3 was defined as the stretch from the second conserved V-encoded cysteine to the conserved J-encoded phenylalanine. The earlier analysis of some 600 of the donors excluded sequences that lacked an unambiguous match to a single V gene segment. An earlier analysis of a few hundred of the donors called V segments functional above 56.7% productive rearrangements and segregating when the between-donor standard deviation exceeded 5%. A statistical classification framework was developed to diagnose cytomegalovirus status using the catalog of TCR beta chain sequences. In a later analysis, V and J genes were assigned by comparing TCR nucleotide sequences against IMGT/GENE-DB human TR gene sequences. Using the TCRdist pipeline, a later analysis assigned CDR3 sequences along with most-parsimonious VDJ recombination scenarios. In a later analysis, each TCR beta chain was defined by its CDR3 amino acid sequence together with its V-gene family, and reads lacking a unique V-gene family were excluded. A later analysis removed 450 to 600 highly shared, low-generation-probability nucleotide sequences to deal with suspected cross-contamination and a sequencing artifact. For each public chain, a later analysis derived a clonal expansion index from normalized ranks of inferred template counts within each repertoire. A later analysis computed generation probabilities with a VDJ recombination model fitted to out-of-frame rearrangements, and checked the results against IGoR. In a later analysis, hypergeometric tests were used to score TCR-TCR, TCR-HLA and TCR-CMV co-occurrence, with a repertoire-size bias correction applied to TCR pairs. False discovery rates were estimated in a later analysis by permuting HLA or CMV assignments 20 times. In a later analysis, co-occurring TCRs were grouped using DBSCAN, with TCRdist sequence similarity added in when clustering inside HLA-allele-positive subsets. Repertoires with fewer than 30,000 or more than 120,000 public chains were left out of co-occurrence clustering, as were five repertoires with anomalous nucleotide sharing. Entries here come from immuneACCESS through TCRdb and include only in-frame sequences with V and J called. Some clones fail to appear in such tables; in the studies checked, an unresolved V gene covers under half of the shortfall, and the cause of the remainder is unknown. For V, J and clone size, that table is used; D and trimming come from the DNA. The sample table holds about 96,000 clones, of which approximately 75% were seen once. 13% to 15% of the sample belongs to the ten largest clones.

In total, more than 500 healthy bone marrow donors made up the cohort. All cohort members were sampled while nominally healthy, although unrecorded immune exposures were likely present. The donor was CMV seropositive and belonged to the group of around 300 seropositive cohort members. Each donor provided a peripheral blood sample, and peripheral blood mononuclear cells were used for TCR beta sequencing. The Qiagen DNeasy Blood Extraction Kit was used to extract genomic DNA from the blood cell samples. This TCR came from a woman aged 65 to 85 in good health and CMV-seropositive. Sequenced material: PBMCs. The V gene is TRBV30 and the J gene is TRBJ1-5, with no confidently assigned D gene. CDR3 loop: CAWMGRGNQPQHF. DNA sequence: TGTGCCTGGATGGGTAGAGGAAATCAGCCCCAGCATTTT.